Listed below are T cell receptor beta chains from one sample, sequenced in a study of T cells after yellow fever vaccination. TCRdb called the 5' RACE reads again in MiXCR, with one record for every CDR3 protein. The table records about 74,000 distinct CDR3 sequences, roughly 6.9% of them present only once. Sequencing was performed on CD8+ T cells sorted from PBMCs, taken about 5 days after the first yellow fever vaccination. The receptors shown here come from a man younger than 35 who received the YFV17D yellow fever vaccine. Each CDR3 is given with its conserved first and last residue. D genes are given only for firm matches. Rows may omit the clone size; those that give it use once, few, many or a size class.

V	D	size	J	DNA	CDR3
TRBV19	NA	few	TRBJ1-2	TGTGCCAGTAGTAATGTTGGAGGGACGGCCTATGGCTACACCTTC	CASSNVGGTAYGYTF
TRBV12-3/TRBV12-4	TRBD1	many	TRBJ2-3	TGTGCCAGCAGTCCAGGGGGTGCAGATACGCAGTATTTT	CASSPGGADTQYF
TRBV20-1	NA	few	TRBJ1-3	TGCAGTGCCCTCCCCACGCTCGGAAACACCATATATTTT	CSALPTLGNTIYF
TRBV5-1	TRBD1	many	TRBJ2-2	TGCGCCAGCAGCTCGAGGACAGGGACGACCGGGGAGCTGTTTTTT	CASSSRTGTTGELFF
TRBV7-9	NA	few	TRBJ2-3	TGTGCCAGCAGCCATCCTCTGACCTCTAGCACAGATACGCAGTATTTT	CASSHPLTSSTDTQYF
TRBV7-2	NA	many	TRBJ2-1	TGTGCCAGCAGCCTACTAGTGGAGCAGTTCTTC	CASSLLVEQFF
TRBV15	TRBD1	NA	TRBJ1-4	TGTCCCACCAGCGGATCCGGGACAGGGAGGGAAAAACTGTTTTTT	CPTSGSGTGREKLFF
TRBV5-1	TRBD1	NA	TRBJ1-5	TGCGCCAGCACCGCCGGGACAGGGAAACGCAATCAGCCCCAGCATTTT	CASTAGTGKRNQPQHF
TRBV20-1	NA	NA	TRBJ1-5	TGCAGTGCTAGAGGGGAAAATCAGCCCCAGCATTTT	CSARGENQPQHF
TRBV12-3/TRBV12-4	NA	NA	TRBJ1-1	TGTGCCAGCAGTTCGACGGACGGAAACACTGAAGCTTTCTTT	CASSSTDGNTEAFF
TRBV6-4	NA	many	TRBJ2-2	TGTGCCAGCAGTGACGGGGACACCGGGGAGCTGTTTTTT	CASSDGDTGELFF
TRBV6-1	NA	many	TRBJ1-2	TGTGCCAGCAGTCGAATTCCTGGCTGGGGCTACACCTTC	CASSRIPGWGYTF
TRBV6-5	NA	many	TRBJ1-5	TGTGCCAGCGGATATTCCCAGCCCCAGCATTTT	CASGYSQPQHF
TRBV4-3	NA	many	TRBJ2-2	TGCGCCAGCAGCCAGACCTTCACCGGGGAGCTGTTTTTT	CASSQTFTGELFF
TRBV7-9	TRBD1	NA	TRBJ2-2	TGTGCCAGCAGCCCCAAGATTTGGGACAGGGGCACCGGGGAGCTGTTTTTT	CASSPKIWDRGTGELFF
TRBV5-1	NA	few	TRBJ1-5	TGCGCCAGCAGCTTGGTTTCAGGGGATCAGCCCCAGCATTTT	CASSLVSGDQPQHF
TRBV29-1	NA	few	TRBJ2-5	TGCAGCGTTGTAGGTATTCTTTCAGAGACCCAGTACTTC	CSVVGILSETQYF
TRBV14	NA	NA	TRBJ1-5	TGTGCCAGCAGCCAATATGGAGGACAGCCCCAGCATTTT	CASSQYGGQPQHF
TRBV14	NA	NA	TRBJ2-1	TGTGCCAGCAGCCGCCCCGACCCCCGGGACAATGAGCAGTTCTTC	CASSRPDPRDNEQFF
TRBV6-5	TRBD1	few	TRBJ1-5	TGTGCCAGCAGTTATCGGGGGACAGGGGACGGTCAGCCCCAGCATTTT	CASSYRGTGDGQPQHF
TRBV5-4	TRBD1	many	TRBJ1-1	TGTGCCAGCAGCCCCCTCGAGACAGGGGGGAACACTGAAGCTTTCTTT	CASSPLETGGNTEAFF
TRBV29-1	NA	many	TRBJ2-2	TGCAGCGTTGACCCAGGGACGAACACCGGGGAGCTGTTTTTT	CSVDPGTNTGELFF
TRBV28	NA	many	TRBJ1-3	TGTGCCAGCAGCTTTCCAGGAAACACCATATATTTT	CASSFPGNTIYF
TRBV7-8	TRBD1	many	TRBJ2-5	TGTGCCAGCAGCTTAGTGAGACAGGGAGAGACCCAGTACTTC	CASSLVRQGETQYF
TRBV6-5	NA	many	TRBJ1-1	TGTGCCAGCAGTTACTCGACGACTGAAGCTTTCTTT	CASSYSTTEAFF
TRBV7-3	NA	few	TRBJ2-5	TGTGCCAGCAGCTTAACGTCTGGCCAGGGAGAGACCCAGTACTTC	CASSLTSGQGETQYF
TRBV6-2/TRBV6-3	NA	few	TRBJ1-2	TGTGCCAGCACCCCTTCCTCTGTAAACTATGGCTACACCTTC	CASTPSSVNYGYTF
TRBV7-3	NA	many	TRBJ2-3	TGTGCCAGCAGCTTCTCGGGCTCTAGCACAGATACGCAGTATTTT	CASSFSGSSTDTQYF
TRBV6-2/TRBV6-3	TRBD2	once	TRBJ2-7	TGTGCCACCGGGACTAGCGGTGGCGAGCAGTACTTC	CATGTSGGEQYF
TRBV3-1	NA	many	TRBJ2-5	TGTGCCAGCAAGACCTCCTTTGTTACCCAAGAGACCCAGTACTTC	CASKTSFVTQETQYF
TRBV27	TRBD2	NA	TRBJ2-3	TGTGCCAGCAGAGGACTAGCGGGGCGGTTAGATACGCAGTATTTT	CASRGLAGRLDTQYF
TRBV30	NA	few	TRBJ2-7	TGTGCCTGGAACTTCCGAGGCTACGAGCAGTACTTC	CAWNFRGYEQYF
TRBV6-2/TRBV6-3	TRBD1	NA	TRBJ1-5	TGTGCCAGCAGAAGACAGGGGGTTACCGAAGAGGGCGGTTTGACGCCCCAGCATTTT	CASRRQGVTEEGGLTPQHF
TRBV4-3	TRBD1	many	TRBJ1-2	TGCGCCAGCAGCCAGGACAGGGGTTCCATCTATGGCTACACCTTC	CASSQDRGSIYGYTF
TRBV7-9	NA	NA	TRBJ1-6	TGTGCCAGCAGCTTAGAGACTTCGGAGGCCCTCCACTTT	CASSLETSEALHF
TRBV6-5	NA	many	TRBJ1-6	TGTGCCAGCAGTTACTTGGGGAGCTCCTATAATTCACCCCTCCACTTT	CASSYLGSSYNSPLHF
TRBV19	NA	NA	TRBJ1-1	TGTGCCAGTAGTCGAGACTCAGGGGCATCCACTGAAGCTTTCTTT	CASSRDSGASTEAFF
TRBV12-3/TRBV12-4	TRBD2	NA	TRBJ2-3	TGTGCCAGCAGCCAACTAGCGGGGGGGGCAGATACGCAGTATTTT	CASSQLAGGADTQYF
TRBV11-2	NA	many	TRBJ2-1	TGTGCCAGCAGCTCTCCCGGGGCTCACAATGAGCAGTTCTTC	CASSSPGAHNEQFF
TRBV27	NA	few	TRBJ2-3	TGTGCCAGCAGTTTTCAACTTGGGGGTATCACAGATACGCAGTATTTT	CASSFQLGGITDTQYF
TRBV4-1	NA	many	TRBJ1-1	TGCGCCAGCAGCCATCCGTGGGGGATCTACACTGAAGCTTTCTTT	CASSHPWGIYTEAFF
TRBV28	TRBD2	many	TRBJ2-2	TGTGCCAGCCGCGGGGCGGGGGGGCGAATCGGGGAGCTGTTTTTT	CASRGAGGRIGELFF
TRBV7-6	NA	many	TRBJ2-3	TGTGCCAGCAGCTTAGCGGGGAGCACAGATACGCAGTATTTT	CASSLAGSTDTQYF
TRBV11-2	NA	few	TRBJ2-2	TGTGCCAGCAGCAGCAACAGGGAGAACACCGGGGAGCTGTTTTTT	CASSSNRENTGELFF
TRBV9	NA	few	TRBJ2-1	TGTGCCAGCAGCAGGGGAGGGGGGGGAGAATACAATGAGCAGTTCTTC	CASSRGGGGEYNEQFF
TRBV12-5	TRBD1	NA	TRBJ1-2	TGTGCTAGTGGTTACGGGACAGCAATCTATGGCTACACCTTC	CASGYGTAIYGYTF
TRBV7-9	NA	NA	TRBJ1-2	TGTGCCAGCAGCTTAGCGCCCGGGCAGAGCTATGGCTACACCTTC	CASSLAPGQSYGYTF
TRBV5-4	NA	NA	TRBJ1-2	TGTGCCAGCAGCCTAACAGGGATTTACACCTTC	CASSLTGIYTF
TRBV7-6	TRBD1	many	TRBJ1-1	TGTGCCAGCAGGCCGGACAGGGCGAACACTGAAGCTTTCTTT	CASRPDRANTEAFF
TRBV7-2	NA	few	TRBJ2-7	TGTGCCAGCAGCCTATGGGTCGGGGCTACCTACGAGCAGTACTTC	CASSLWVGATYEQYF
TRBV10-3	NA	few	TRBJ2-7	TGTGCCATCAGTGAGTCGAGAACAACCCCCTACGAGCAGTACTTC	CAISESRTTPYEQYF
TRBV29-1	NA	NA	TRBJ2-4	TGCAGCGTTGGTTCGGGTGTAAACATTCAGTACTTC	CSVGSGVNIQYF
TRBV7-6	NA	many	TRBJ2-7	TGTGCCAGCAGCTTAGGGGGACAAACCCACGAGCAGTACTTC	CASSLGGQTHEQYF
TRBV4-1	TRBD1	few	TRBJ1-2	TGCGCCAGCAGCTCCCGGGACAGCTCATTCTATGGCTACACCTTC	CASSSRDSSFYGYTF